This passage covers 32 T cell receptor beta chains from one sample sequenced in a study of blood T cell repertoires in COVID-19. Clones were sequenced by immunoSEQ multiplex PCR, and TCRdb holds only the in-frame ones, with some missing. The sample lists a few hundred thousand clones; about 87% were seen once. Sequenced sample: peripheral blood. The receptors derive from a woman aged 40 to 50 with acute or convalescent COVID-19.

The J gene is TRBJ2-1, the V gene TRBV9, with 8 positions matching TRBD2. This CDR3 spans 15 amino acids. V dropped 6 bases and J dropped 5; count of bases not matched to a gene: 10. Germline V gene data show CDR1 as SGDLS and CDR2 as YYNGEE. The CDR3 reads CASTPGTSHNNEQFF. The CDR3 region has the DNA TGTGCCAGCACCCCGGGGACTAGTCATAACAATGAGCAGTTCTTC.

This clone was seen a single time. The V gene is TRBV5-5, the J gene TRBJ1-1; D may be TRBD1 (5 bases). Deletions cut 1 base from V and 2 bases from J, with 9 bases between. CDR1 is SGHKS and CDR2 is YYEKEE in the germline V gene (reference sequence). The CDR3 totals 14 residues. DNA of the CDR3: TGTGCCAGCAGCTTGCTTACAGGCAACACTGAAGCTTTCTTT. Translated: CASSLLTGNTEAFF.

The sample holds a few counts of this clone. The chain combines TRBV4-1 with TRBJ2-2, with 7 bases matching TRBD2. This CDR3 region has 17 residues. The germline V gene encodes CDR1 MGHRA and CDR2 YSYEKL. V lost 7 bases to trimming and J lost 0 bases; unmatched junction nucleotides: 11. The DNA of the CDR3 is TGCGCCAGCAACCCAAGCCACCTAGCGGCGAACACCGGGGAGCTGTTTTTT. Translation gives CASNPSHLAANTGELFF.

V gene TRBV4-2 combines with J gene TRBJ2-3, with TRBD2 matching over 11 bases. Germline trimming cut 4 bases from V and 1 base from J; bases unmatched to any gene: 7. CDR1 and CDR2 from the germline V gene are LGHNA and YNFKEQ. There are 17 residues in the CDR3. Written as DNA, the CDR3 is TGTGCCAGCAGCCGTAGCGGGGGGGGTATGGGCACAGATACGCAGTATTTT. It is translated as CASSRSGGGMGTDTQYF.

The chain employs TRBV5-4 and TRBJ1-1, with D hard to call. CDR3 size: 15 residues. Trimming removed 4 bases from V and 4 bases from J, with 17 bases in between. The germline V gene has CDR1 SGHNT and CDR2 YYREEE (reference sequence). Here the CDR3 reads CASSPSTGSGTEAFF. The CDR3 DNA reads as TGTGCCAGCAGCCCCTCTACGGGGAGCGGCACTGAAGCTTTCTTT. Full variable domain (remainder filled in from reference TRBV5-4 and TRBJ1-1): ETGVTQSPTHLIKTRGQQVTLRCSSQSGHNTVSWYQQALGQGPQFIFQYYREEENGRGNFPPRFSGLQFPNYSSELNVNALELDDSALYLCASSPSTGSGTEAFFGQGTRLTVV.

The chain is built from TRBV7-9 and TRBJ1-2; D not certain. The V gene lost 4 bases and the J gene lost 2 bases, with 8 bases spanning the gap. This CDR3 spans 13 amino acids. CDR1 and CDR2 from the germline V gene are SEHNR and FQNEAQ (reference sequence). DNA of the CDR3: TGTGCCAGCAGCTCAAGTCTAAACTATGGCTACACCTTC. This encodes CASSSSLNYGYTF.

The chain is built from TRBV11-2 and TRBJ1-4; TRBD1 aligns across 9 bases. CDR1 SGHAT and CDR2 FQNNGV come from the germline V gene. V was clipped by 5 bases and J by 7 bases; unmatched bases: 11. The CDR3 runs 16 residues. The CDR3 DNA is TGTGCCAGCAGCGCTGGGACAGGGAGGTTGGGTGAAAAACTGTTTTTT. Its translation is CASSAGTGRLGEKLFF.

V usage is TRBV15 and J usage is TRBJ2-1, with 8 positions matching TRBD2. CDR3 length equals 13 residues. Germline V gives CDR1 LNHNV, CDR2 YYDKDF (reference sequence). V dropped 8 bases and J dropped 16; count of bases not matched to a gene: 16. CDR3 in DNA: TGTGCCACCGGCCCAAGGAGCGGGGGCCCCCCCTTCTTC. It yields the protein CATGPRSGGPPFF.

The chain combines TRBV6-5 with TRBJ2-1; the match to TRBD1 covers 7 bases. The CDR3 sequence is 14 residues long. CDR1 and CDR2 from the germline V gene are MNHEY and SVGAGI. Unmatched junction bases numbered 7, after V lost 6 bases and J lost 5 bases. CDR3 residues: CASRKQGIDNEQFF. Here the CDR3 DNA reads TGTGCCAGCAGGAAACAGGGGATTGACAATGAGCAGTTCTTC.

The V and J genes are TRBV5-1 and TRBJ1-2; no clear D gene. The V gene's germline CDR1 is SGHRS and CDR2 YFSETQ. With 1 base removed from V and 0 bases from J, the gap between germline ends came to 7 bases. The CDR3 has 14 residues. This CDR3 is CASSLTVTNYGYTF. The CDR3 DNA reads as TGCGCCAGCAGCTTGACGGTTACTAACTATGGCTACACCTTC. Combining the CDR3 with reference TRBV5-1 and TRBJ1-2 gives the whole variable domain KAGVTQTPRYLIKTRGQQVTLSCSPISGHRSVSWYQQTPGQGLQFLFEYFSETQRNKGNFPGRFSGRQFSNSRSEMNVSTLELGDSALYLCASSLTVTNYGYTFGSGTRLTVV.

This chain links TRBV6-4 with TRBJ2-5; D perhaps matches TRBD2 (7 bases). In germline, CDR1 is MRHNA, CDR2 SNTAGT. CDR3 length equals 15 residues. Trimming left V 4 bases short and J 5 bases short, with 17 bases between. CDR3 DNA sequence: TGTGCCAGCAGTGGCGAGGCGGGGGCAACGGAGACCCAGTACTTC. The encoded protein is CASSGEAGATETQYF.

This rearrangement joins TRBV29-1 to TRBJ2-1, with 7 bases matching TRBD2. Trimming cost V 0 bases and J 4 bases; bases outside gene matches: 15. This CDR3 spans 18 amino acids. From germline, CDR1 is SQVTM and CDR2 ANQGSEA. The CDR3 region has the DNA TGCAGCGTTGAAGATCCCTTGGCCGGGACTATACCATACAATGAGCAGTTCTTC. This gives the protein CSVEDPLAGTIPYNEQFF.

The CDR3 sequence is CASSGRTGDTGELFF. CDR3 DNA: TGTGCCAGCAGTGGCCGGACAGGGGACACCGGGGAGCTGTTTTTT. The chain joins TRBV2 to TRBJ2-2; 9 nucleotides agree with TRBD1. The CDR3 contains 15 residues. The germline CDR1 and CDR2 sequences are SNHLY and FYNNEI. With V trimmed by 4 bases and J by 3 bases, 3 bases remained unmatched.

CDR3 region: CSVPQNYGYTF. CDR3 bases: TGCAGCGTTCCTCAGAACTATGGCTACACCTTC. This rearrangement joins TRBV29-1 to TRBJ1-2; D call uncertain. The CDR3 sequence is 11 residues long. Trimming pared 5 bases from V and 2 bases from J, leaving 6 bases between. Germline V gene lookup returns CDR1 SQVTM and CDR2 ANQGSEA. Combining the CDR3 with reference TRBV29-1 and TRBJ1-2 gives the whole variable domain SAVISQKPSRDICQRGTSLTIQCQVDSQVTMMFWYRQQPGQSLTLIATANQGSEATYESGFVIDKFPISRPNLTFSTLTVSNMSPEDSSIYLCSVPQNYGYTFGSGTRLTVV.

This chain connects TRBV5-1 to TRBJ2-7; D is possibly TRBD1 (6 bases). The CDR3 has 14 amino acids. V was cut by 4 bases and J by 4 bases, with 15 bases left in between. Germline V gene sequence: CDR1 SGHRS, CDR2 YFSETQ. The CDR3 loop reads CASSPGDTKYEQYV. The CDR3 bases are TGCGCCAGCAGCCCCGGGGACACAAAATACGAGCAGTACGTC.

This clone has ten or more counts. V and J are TRBV7-9 and TRBJ2-6; D perhaps matches TRBD2 (5 bases). The CDR3 sequence is 18 residues long. Trimming took 5 bases from V and 2 from J, leaving 19 bases between them. Germline values: CDR1 SEHNR, CDR2 FQNEAQ (reference sequence). CDR3 DNA sequence: TGTGCCAGCAGCCTCTCCACCCGGACTGTGACTGGGGCCAACGTCCTGACTTTC. Protein product: CASSLSTRTVTGANVLTF.

V gene TRBV24-1 combines with J gene TRBJ1-2; D is undetermined. The CDR3 has 13 amino acids. Trimming removed 3 bases at V and 4 bases at J, with 8 bases between. The germline CDR1 and CDR2 sequences are KGHDR and SFDVKD. The CDR3 nucleotides read TGTGCCACCAGTGATCGGGATATCTATGGCTACACCTTC. Translation: CATSDRDIYGYTF.

This clone has a single count. The chain couples TRBV10-3 to TRBJ1-5; the match to TRBD1 covers 7 bases. Germline-derived CDR1 and CDR2 are ENHRY and SYGVKD. After removal of 6 bases from V and 4 bases from J, the junction contained 9 bases not matched to a gene. This CDR3 region has 15 residues. CDR3 loop: CAIRADRERNQPQHF. CDR3 bases: TGTGCCATCAGGGCCGACAGGGAACGTAATCAGCCCCAGCATTTT.

The chain has TRBV24-1 and TRBJ1-6, with a possible D match to TRBD1 (5 bases). Germline V CDR1 and CDR2: KGHDR, SFDVKD. The CDR3 consists of 17 residues. V was shortened by 9 bases and J by 8 bases, with 25 bases between the two germline ends. The CDR3 DNA sequence: TGTGCCACCCCACCCCCAAAACGACAGCGTAGAGATTCACCCCTCCACTTT. Amino acids: CATPPPKRQRRDSPLHF.

DNA of the CDR3: TGTGCCAGCAGCTTGTTCGGGACAAAAGGGGAGACCCAGTACTTC. The encoded protein is CASSLFGTKGETQYF. The chain recombines TRBV5-4 with TRBJ2-5, with D tentatively TRBD1 (6 bases). The germline gives CDR1 SGHNT, CDR2 YYREEE (reference sequence). V lost 1 base to trimming and J lost 5 bases, with 15 bases between them. The CDR3 extends over 15 amino acids.

In regard to this clone: Additional DNA sequences in this sample encode the identical CDR3. This sequence joins TRBV5-1 and TRBJ1-1; D is unclear. V was clipped by 3 bases and J by 1 base, with 7 bases between them. The CDR3 has 13 residues. CDR1 and CDR2 from the germline V gene are SGHRS and YFSETQ. The CDR3 sequence: CASSYRRNTEAFF. In DNA form, the CDR3 reads TGCGCCAGCAGCTATAGGAGGAACACTGAAGCTTTCTTT.

Regarding this clone: The sample has other DNA sequences that encode this CDR3 too. V usage is TRBV18 and J usage is TRBJ1-1; D not certain. The CDR3 loop spans 13 amino acids. Trimming cost V 2 bases and J 1 base, with 5 bases left between them. From germline, CDR1 is KGHSH and CDR2 LQKENI. The CDR3 is CASSPSGNTEAFF. CDR3 bases: TGTGCCAGCTCACCATCCGGGAACACTGAAGCTTTCTTT.

The chain uses TRBV18 and TRBJ1-1; 9 bases are a match to TRBD1. The CDR3 is 15 residues long. The germline CDR1 and CDR2 sequences are KGHSH and LQKENI. The J segment lost 0 bases and the V segment lost 4 bases, leaving 3 bases of the junction unmatched. The CDR3 region is CASSLGQGMNTEAFF. The CDR3 coding sequence is TGTGCCAGCTCACTGGGACAGGGTATGAACACTGAAGCTTTCTTT.

The J gene is TRBJ2-7, the V gene TRBV21-1; the table's D call of TRBD1 was not tested on the DNA. TRBV21-1 is listed as a pseudogene. The CDR3 covers 13 residues. CDR3 sequence (DNA): TGTGCCAGCAGCGAACAGCCTGCCTACGAGCAGTACGTC. This encodes CASSEQPAYEQYV.

The table lists this clone with a count of one. The genes are TRBV5-1 and TRBJ2-3; D is perhaps TRBD2 (6 bases). The CDR3 covers 14 residues. CDR1 is SGHRS and CDR2 is YFSETQ in the germline V gene. V lost 2 bases, J lost 2 bases, and 9 bases lay in between. The CDR3 sequence is CASSFGGVTDTQYF. CDR3 coding DNA: TGCGCCAGCAGCTTCGGGGGAGTCACAGATACGCAGTATTTT.

CDR3 nucleotide sequence: TGTGCCAGCTCACCCCGAGGGACAGGGACGAACACTGAAGCTTTCTTT. This codes for CASSPRGTGTNTEAFF. This chain uses TRBV18 with TRBJ1-1; 9 positions match TRBD1. J was trimmed by 1 base and V by 3 bases; bases with no gene match: 6. Germline assignment: CDR1 KGHSH and CDR2 LQKENI. The CDR3 extends over 16 amino acids.

This clone was recorded only once. This chain joins TRBV10-1 and TRBJ1-6, with 8 bases matching TRBD1. Germline V gives CDR1 WNHNN, CDR2 SYGVQD (reference sequence). The CDR3 loop spans 12 amino acids. V lost 11 bases and J lost 10; bases outside the gene matches: 7. The CDR3 protein is CARDRGGSPLHF. DNA of the CDR3: TGCGCCCGCGACAGGGGCGGCTCACCCCTCCACTTT.

The chain employs TRBV25-1 and TRBJ2-2; D uncertain. This CDR3 comprises 13 residues. The germline V gene has CDR1 MGHDK and CDR2 SYGVNS. V was pared by 2 bases and J by 3 bases, with 4 bases between. Here the CDR3 reads CASSEGYTGELFF. CDR3 bases: TGTGCCAGCAGTGAAGGCTACACCGGGGAGCTGTTTTTT.

The V call is TRBV21-1, the J call TRBJ2-1; TRBD2 was called by the table and not checked on the DNA. TRBV21-1 is an annotated pseudogene. There are 12 residues in the CDR3. CDR3 nucleotide sequence: TGTGCCAGCAGCAACGGGTACAATGAGCAGTTCTTC. It translates to CASSNGYNEQFF.

The CDR3 sequence: CATSYAGEETQYF. The CDR3 DNA reads as TGTGCCACCAGCTATGCGGGTGAAGAGACCCAGTACTTC. The chain joins TRBV10-3 to TRBJ2-5, with a tentative D call TRBD2 (5 bases). The V and J ends lost 10 bases and 3 bases respectively, with 15 bases between them. The germline V gene has CDR1 ENHRY and CDR2 SYGVKD. The CDR3 covers 13 residues.

This sequence joins TRBV5-4 and TRBJ2-1, with 14 bases that match TRBD2. The germline V gene encodes CDR1 SGHNT and CDR2 YYREEE (reference sequence). J lost 12 bases, V lost 4 bases, and 9 bases had no gene match. This CDR3 is built from 15 residues. In DNA, the CDR3 is TGTGCCAGCAGCGCGGGACTAGCGGGGGAACAAGGGCAGTTCTTC. It yields the protein CASSAGLAGEQGQFF.

The chain couples TRBV10-3 to TRBJ1-3, with D possibly matching TRBD1 (6 bases). Per the germline V gene, CDR1 is ENHRY and CDR2 is SYGVKD. The CDR3 spans 15 residues. V dropped 3 bases and J dropped 1 base, with 10 bases sitting between them. CDR3 loop: CAISDRGTSGNTIYF. CDR3 DNA sequence: TGTGCCATCAGTGACAGGGGTACTTCTGGAAACACCATATATTTT.